One and the same sample provided the 12 T cell receptor beta chains below, sequenced in a study of T cell responses to AZD1222 COVID-19 vaccine. Repertoires were generated with immunoSEQ multiplex PCR, while TCRdb's copy carries only in-frame clones and drops some. The repertoire includes approximately 140,000 clones, 80% to 95% of them detected once, and approximately 0.96% sits in the top ten. This specimen consisted of peripheral blood, obtained on day 0 of MenACWY control vaccination. The source is an adult in good health.

This clone was seen only once. The rearrangement joins TRBV7-2 to TRBJ2-1; D perhaps matches TRBD1 (5 bases). This CDR3 is built from 15 residues. Trimming left V 5 bases short and J 0 bases short, with 11 bases between. Germline loops: CDR1 SGHTA, CDR2 FQGNSA. For the CDR3, the DNA is TGTGCCAGCAGCAAGACAGCCAGCTCCTACAATGAGCAGTTCTTC. This gives the protein CASSKTASSYNEQFF. The entire variable domain, with the rest obtained from reference TRBV7-2 and TRBJ2-1, is as follows: GAGVSQSPSNKVTEKGKDVELRCDPISGHTALYWYRQSLGQGLEFLIYFQGNSAPDKSGLPSDRFSAERTGGSVSTLTIQRTQQEDSAVYLCASSKTASSYNEQFFGPGTRLTVL.

The DNA for the CDR3 is TGCGCCAGCAGTCACCTAGGTGAGGGGGCAAGCTATGGCTACACCTTC. This sequence encodes CASSHLGEGASYGYTF. V and J are TRBV4-3 and TRBJ1-2, with TRBD1 matching over 7 bases. V trimming: 6 bases; J trimming: 4 bases; junction bases outside the gene matches: 14. Germline loops: CDR1 LGHNA, CDR2 YSLEER. The length of the CDR3 is 16 residues.

In nucleotides, the CDR3 is TGCGCCAGCAAACCTAGCGGGAGTTCCGGCGAGACCCAGTACTTC. It is translated as CASKPSGSSGETQYF. The chain combines TRBV5-1 with TRBJ2-5, with 10 bases lining up with TRBD2. The ends lost 6 bases at V and 5 bases at J; junction bases unmatched: 10. Germline CDR1 and CDR2: SGHRS and YFSETQ. CDR3 length: 15 residues.

This clone was observed a single time. V and J are TRBV7-8 and TRBJ1-5; no clear D. Germline values: CDR1 SGHVS, CDR2 FQNEAQ. The CDR3 runs to 16 residues. V was clipped by 0 bases and J by 4 bases, with 13 bases between them. CDR3 protein: CASSLARLQPNQPQHF. In DNA form, the CDR3 reads TGTGCCAGCAGCTTAGCACGTCTTCAGCCTAATCAGCCCCAGCATTTT.

The chain joins TRBV13 to TRBJ1-2; 9 bases line up with TRBD1. This CDR3 region has 16 residues. Germline CDR1 PRHDT, CDR2 FYEKMQ (reference sequence). The J segment lost 8 bases and the V segment lost 4 bases, leaving 14 bases of the junction unmatched. CDR3 sequence (DNA): TGTGCCAGCAGCTCGAACAACTTACAGGGGGCTAGAGGCTACACCTTC. Protein product: CASSSNNLQGARGYTF.

V gene TRBV27 combines with J gene TRBJ1-6; D call uncertain. Per germline, CDR1 MNHEY and CDR2 SMNVEV (reference sequence). The CDR3 loop spans 13 amino acids. V lost 3 bases and J lost 9, with 9 bases in between. The chain's CDR3 is CASSLNVVSPLHF. CDR3 DNA sequence: TGTGCCAGCAGTTTGAATGTGGTTTCACCCCTCCACTTT.

The rearrangement links TRBV6-1 to TRBJ2-7; D is tentatively TRBD1 or TRBD2 (6 bases each). Trimming removed 3 bases from V and 7 bases from J, with 19 bases in between. This CDR3 has 15 amino acids. CDR1 MNHNS and CDR2 SASEGT come from the germline V gene. This CDR3 is CASSDIRGLLGEQYF. The CDR3 region has the DNA TGTGCCAGCAGTGACATACGGGGGCTTTTGGGGGAGCAGTACTTC.

The chain employs TRBV29-1 and TRBJ2-5; 9 bases agree with TRBD2. The CDR3 is 16 amino acids. V was clipped by 4 bases and J by 7 bases; unmatched bases: 16. Germline V gives CDR1 SQVTM, CDR2 ANQGSEA. CDR3 sequence reads: CSVVASGVPIGGTQYF. The DNA of the CDR3 is TGCAGCGTTGTCGCTAGCGGGGTCCCTATCGGGGGGACCCAGTACTTC.

The chain couples TRBV27 to TRBJ2-1, with 7 bases fitting TRBD1. V lost 1 base, J lost 4 bases, and 4 bases stayed unmatched. The V gene's germline CDR1 is MNHEY and CDR2 SMNVEV (reference sequence). The CDR3 totals 15 residues. The CDR3 sequence: CASSLLGTEYNEQFF. The CDR3 DNA follows: TGTGCCAGCAGTTTATTGGGGACAGAGTACAATGAGCAGTTCTTC.

This clone was seen a single time. This sequence joins TRBV19 and TRBJ1-1, with D possibly being TRBD1 (6 bases). Germline lookup yields CDR1 LNHDA and CDR2 SQIVND (reference sequence). The CDR3 is made up of 14 amino acids. V lost 5 bases and J lost 1, with 11 bases in between. CDR3: CASSPLQGNTEAFF. In nucleotides, the CDR3 is TGTGCCAGTAGTCCCCTACAGGGGAACACTGAAGCTTTCTTT. Filled out from reference TRBV19 and TRBJ1-1, the complete variable domain reads DGGITQSPKYLFRKEGQNVTLSCEQNLNHDAMYWYRQDPGQGLRLIYYSQIVNDFQKGDIAEGYSVSREKKESFPLTVTSAQKNPTAFYLCASSPLQGNTEAFFGQGTRLTVV.

This sequence joins TRBV27 and TRBJ2-4, with 7 bases fitting TRBD1. V trimming: 7 bases; J trimming: 1 base; junction bases outside the gene matches: 16. CDR1 is MNHEY and CDR2 is SMNVEV in the germline V gene (reference sequence). The CDR3 consists of 18 residues. The CDR3 bases are TGTGCCAGCAAGTCGCCAACTAGACAGGGTCTCGCCAAAAACATTCAGTACTTC. This gives the protein CASKSPTRQGLAKNIQYF.

The chain combines TRBV28 with TRBJ2-7; D remains unclear. V was pared by 2 bases and J by 3 bases, with 11 bases between. CDR1 and CDR2 from the germline V gene are MDHEN and SYDVKM. CDR3 length equals 14 residues. The CDR3 spells CASSLGIQGYEQYF. The CDR3 DNA reads TGTGCCAGCAGTTTAGGGATTCAAGGCTACGAGCAGTACTTC.